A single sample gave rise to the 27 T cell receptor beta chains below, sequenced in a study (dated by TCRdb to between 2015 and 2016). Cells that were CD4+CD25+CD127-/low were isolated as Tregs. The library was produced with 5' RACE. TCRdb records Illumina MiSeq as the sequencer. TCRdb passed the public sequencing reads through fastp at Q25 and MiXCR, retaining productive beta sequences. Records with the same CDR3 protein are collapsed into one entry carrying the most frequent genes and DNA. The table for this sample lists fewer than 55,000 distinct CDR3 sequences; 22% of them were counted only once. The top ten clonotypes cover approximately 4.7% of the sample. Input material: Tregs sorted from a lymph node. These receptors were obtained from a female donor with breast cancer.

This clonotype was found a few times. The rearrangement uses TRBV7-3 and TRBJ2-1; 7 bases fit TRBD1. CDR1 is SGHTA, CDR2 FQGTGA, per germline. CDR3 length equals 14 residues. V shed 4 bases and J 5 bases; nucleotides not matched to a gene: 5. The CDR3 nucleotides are TGTGCCAGCAGCTCACAGGGGCTAAACAATGAGCAGTTCTTC. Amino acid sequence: CASSSQGLNNEQFF.

CDR3 loop: CAWSKRGHGYGYTF. CDR3 bases: TGTGCCTGGAGTAAAAGGGGGCATGGCTATGGCTACACCTTC. This chain links TRBV30 with TRBJ1-2; TRBD1 agrees at 7 bases. The CDR3 has 14 residues. Germline CDR1 reads GTSNPN; CDR2 reads SVGIG (reference sequence). Trimming removed 2 bases from V and 4 bases from J; junction bases left unmatched: 7.

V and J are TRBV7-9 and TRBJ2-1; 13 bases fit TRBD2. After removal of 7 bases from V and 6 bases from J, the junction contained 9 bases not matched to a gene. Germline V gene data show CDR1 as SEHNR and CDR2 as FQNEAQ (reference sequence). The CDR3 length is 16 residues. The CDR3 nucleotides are TGTGCCAGCACCTCGGAAGGACTAGCGGGAGTCAATGAGCAGTTCTTC. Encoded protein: CASTSEGLAGVNEQFF.

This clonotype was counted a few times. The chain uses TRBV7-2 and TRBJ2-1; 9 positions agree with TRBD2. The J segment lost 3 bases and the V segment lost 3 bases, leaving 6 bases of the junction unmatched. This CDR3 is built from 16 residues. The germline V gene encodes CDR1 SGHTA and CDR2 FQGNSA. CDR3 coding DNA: TGTGCCAGCAGCTTTGGGCTAGCGGGAATCTACAATGAGCAGTTCTTC. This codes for CASSFGLAGIYNEQFF.

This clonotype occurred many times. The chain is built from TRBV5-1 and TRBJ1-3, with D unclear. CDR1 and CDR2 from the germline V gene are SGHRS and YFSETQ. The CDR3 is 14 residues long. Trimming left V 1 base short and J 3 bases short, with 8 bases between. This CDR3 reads CASSLSLGGNTIYF. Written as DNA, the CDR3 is TGCGCCAGCAGCTTGTCCTTAGGTGGAAACACCATATATTTT.

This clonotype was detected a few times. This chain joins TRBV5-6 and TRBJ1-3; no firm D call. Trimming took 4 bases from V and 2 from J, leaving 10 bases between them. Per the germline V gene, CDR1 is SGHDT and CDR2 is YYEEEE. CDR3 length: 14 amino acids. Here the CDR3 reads CASSLGYPGNTIYF. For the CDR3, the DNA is TGTGCCAGCAGCCTAGGTTACCCTGGAAACACCATATATTTT.

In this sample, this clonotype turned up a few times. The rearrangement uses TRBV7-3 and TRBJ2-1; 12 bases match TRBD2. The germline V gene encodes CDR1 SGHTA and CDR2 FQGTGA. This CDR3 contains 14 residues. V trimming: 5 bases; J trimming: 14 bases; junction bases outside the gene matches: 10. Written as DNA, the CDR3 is TGTGCCAGCAGCCCAGGACTAGCGGGATATGTTAAGTTCTTC. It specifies CASSPGLAGYVKFF.

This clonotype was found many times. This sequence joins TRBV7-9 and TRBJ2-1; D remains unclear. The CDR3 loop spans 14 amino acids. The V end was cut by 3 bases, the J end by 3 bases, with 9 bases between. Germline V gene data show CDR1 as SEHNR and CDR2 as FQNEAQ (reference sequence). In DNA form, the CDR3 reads TGTGCCAGCAGCTTGGCGGAGCACTACAATGAGCAGTTCTTC. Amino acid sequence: CASSLAEHYNEQFF.

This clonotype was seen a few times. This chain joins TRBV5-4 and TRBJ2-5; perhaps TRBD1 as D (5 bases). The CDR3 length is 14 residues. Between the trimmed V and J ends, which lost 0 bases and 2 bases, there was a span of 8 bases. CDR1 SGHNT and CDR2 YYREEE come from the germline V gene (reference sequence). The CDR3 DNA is TGTGCCAGCAGCTTGGTGCAGGGACAAGAGACCCAGTACTTC. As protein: CASSLVQGQETQYF.

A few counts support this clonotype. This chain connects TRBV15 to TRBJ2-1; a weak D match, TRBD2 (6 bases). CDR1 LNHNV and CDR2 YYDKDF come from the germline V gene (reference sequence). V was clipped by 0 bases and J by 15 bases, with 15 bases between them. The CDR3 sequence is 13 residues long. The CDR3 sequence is CATSRDVRENAFF. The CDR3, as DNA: TGTGCCACCAGCAGAGACGTTCGGGAGAATGCGTTCTTC.

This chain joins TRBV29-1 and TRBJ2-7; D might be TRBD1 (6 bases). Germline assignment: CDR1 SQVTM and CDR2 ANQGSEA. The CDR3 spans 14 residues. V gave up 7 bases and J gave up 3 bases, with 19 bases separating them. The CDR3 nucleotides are TGCAGCGCAGTGGGGGCGCTAAACCTCTACGAGCAGTACTTC. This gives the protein CSAVGALNLYEQYF.

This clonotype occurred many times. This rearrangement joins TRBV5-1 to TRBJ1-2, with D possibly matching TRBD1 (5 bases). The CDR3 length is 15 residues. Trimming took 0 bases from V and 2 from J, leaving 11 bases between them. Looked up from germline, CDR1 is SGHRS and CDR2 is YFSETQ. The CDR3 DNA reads TGCGCCAGCAGCTTGGCGGGACTCCCAAACTATGGCTACACCTTC. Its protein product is CASSLAGLPNYGYTF.

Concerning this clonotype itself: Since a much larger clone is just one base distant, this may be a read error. CDR3 amino acids: CASSVGGHTEAFF. The CDR3 DNA follows: TGTGCCAGCAGTGTAGGGGGGCACACTGAAGCTTTCTTT. J is TRBJ1-1 and V is TRBV27, with TRBD1 as a possible D gene (6 bases). This CDR3 comprises 13 residues. CDR1 and CDR2 (germline): MNHEY, SMNVEV (reference sequence). Trimming pared 5 bases from V and 3 bases from J, leaving 10 bases between.

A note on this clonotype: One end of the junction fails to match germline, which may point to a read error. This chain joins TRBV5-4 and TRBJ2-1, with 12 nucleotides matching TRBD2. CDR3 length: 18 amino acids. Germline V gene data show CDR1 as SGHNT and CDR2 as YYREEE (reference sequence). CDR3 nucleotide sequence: TGTGCCAGCCAGAACCTAGCGGGAGGGCCAGTCTCCGACAATGAGCAGTTCTTC. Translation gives CASQNLAGGPVSDNEQFF.

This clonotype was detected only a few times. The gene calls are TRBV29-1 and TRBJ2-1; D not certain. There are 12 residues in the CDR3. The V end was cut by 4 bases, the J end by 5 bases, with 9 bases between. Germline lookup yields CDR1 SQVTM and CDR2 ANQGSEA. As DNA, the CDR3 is TGCAGCGTTGGGCTGACCAACAATGAGCAGTTCTTC. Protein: CSVGLTNNEQFF.

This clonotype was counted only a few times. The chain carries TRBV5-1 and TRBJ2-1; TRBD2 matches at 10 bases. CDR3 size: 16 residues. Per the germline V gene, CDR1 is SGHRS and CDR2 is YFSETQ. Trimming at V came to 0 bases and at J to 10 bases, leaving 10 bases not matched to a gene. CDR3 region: CASSLAGTSAGREQFF. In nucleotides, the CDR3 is TGCGCCAGCAGCTTGGCCGGGACTAGCGCTGGACGCGAGCAGTTCTTC.

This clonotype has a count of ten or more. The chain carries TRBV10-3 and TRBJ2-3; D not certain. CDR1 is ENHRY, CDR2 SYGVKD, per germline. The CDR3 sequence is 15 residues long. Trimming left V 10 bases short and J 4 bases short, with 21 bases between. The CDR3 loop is CATTSSSIGADTQYF. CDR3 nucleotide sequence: TGTGCCACCACGAGTTCCTCGATTGGGGCAGATACGCAGTATTTT.

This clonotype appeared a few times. The CDR3 sequence is CSVHRVGVGYGYTF. The CDR3, as DNA: TGCAGCGTCCACAGGGTTGGGGTAGGCTATGGCTACACCTTC. This chain connects TRBV29-1 to TRBJ1-2, with a possible D match to TRBD1 (6 bases). Germline V lookup: CDR1 SQVTM, CDR2 ANQGSEA. Trimming took off 6 bases at V and 4 bases at J, with 18 bases between the two ends. The CDR3 loop spans 14 amino acids.

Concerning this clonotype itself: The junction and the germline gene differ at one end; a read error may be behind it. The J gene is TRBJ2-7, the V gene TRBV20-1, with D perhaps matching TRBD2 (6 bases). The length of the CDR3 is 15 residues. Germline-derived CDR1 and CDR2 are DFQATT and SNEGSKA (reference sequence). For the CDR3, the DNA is TGCAGTACTAGAGAACTCCGGGACTTCTTCTACGAGCAGTACTTC. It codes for CSTRELRDFFYEQYF.

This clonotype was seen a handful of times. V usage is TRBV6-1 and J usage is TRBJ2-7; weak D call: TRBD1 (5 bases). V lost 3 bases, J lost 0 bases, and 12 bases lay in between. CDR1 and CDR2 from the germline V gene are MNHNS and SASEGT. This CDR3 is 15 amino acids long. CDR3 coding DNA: TGTGCCAGCAGTGACCGACAGAGACTCTCCTACGAGCAGTACTTC. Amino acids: CASSDRQRLSYEQYF.

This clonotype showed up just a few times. The CDR3: CASSPGTEKNEQYF. Here the CDR3 DNA reads TGCGCCAGCAGCCCGGGGACTGAGAAGAACGAGCAGTACTTC. The genes are TRBV5-1 and TRBJ2-7; D possibly corresponds to TRBD2 (6 bases). The CDR3 is 14 amino acids. Looked up from germline, CDR1 is SGHRS and CDR2 is YFSETQ. Trimming pared 4 bases from V and 5 bases from J, leaving 16 bases between.

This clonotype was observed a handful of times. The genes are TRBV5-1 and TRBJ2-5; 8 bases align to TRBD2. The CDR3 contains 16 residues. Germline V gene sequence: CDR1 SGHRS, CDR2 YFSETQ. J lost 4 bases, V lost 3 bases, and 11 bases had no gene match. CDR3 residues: CASSYPGGAGAETQYF. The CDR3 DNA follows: TGCGCCAGCAGCTACCCCGGGGGAGCGGGAGCAGAGACCCAGTACTTC.

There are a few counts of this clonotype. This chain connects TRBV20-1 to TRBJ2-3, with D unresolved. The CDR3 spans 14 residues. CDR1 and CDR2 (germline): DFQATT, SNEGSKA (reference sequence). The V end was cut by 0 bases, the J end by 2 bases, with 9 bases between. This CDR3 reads CSAREMAVTDTQYF. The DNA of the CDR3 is TGCAGTGCTAGAGAAATGGCGGTCACAGATACGCAGTATTTT.

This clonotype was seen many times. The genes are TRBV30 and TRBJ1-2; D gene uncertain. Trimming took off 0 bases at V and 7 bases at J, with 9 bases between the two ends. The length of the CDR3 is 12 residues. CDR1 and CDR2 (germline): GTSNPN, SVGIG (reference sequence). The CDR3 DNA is TGTGCCTGGAGTGTTAATGGCGCTGGCTACACCTTC. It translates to CAWSVNGAGYTF. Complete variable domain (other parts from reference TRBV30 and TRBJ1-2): SQTIHQWPATLVQPVGSPLSLECTVEGTSNPNLYWYRQAAGRGLQLLFYSVGIGQISSEVPQNLSASRPQDRQFILSSKKLLLSDSGFYLCAWSVNGAGYTFGSGTRLTVV.

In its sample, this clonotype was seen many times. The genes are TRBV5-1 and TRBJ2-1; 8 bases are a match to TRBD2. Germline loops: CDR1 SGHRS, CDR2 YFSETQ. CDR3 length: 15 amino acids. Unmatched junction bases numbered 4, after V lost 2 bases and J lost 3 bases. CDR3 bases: TGCGCCAGCAGCTTTCTAGCGGGTGACTACAATGAGCAGTTCTTC. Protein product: CASSFLAGDYNEQFF.

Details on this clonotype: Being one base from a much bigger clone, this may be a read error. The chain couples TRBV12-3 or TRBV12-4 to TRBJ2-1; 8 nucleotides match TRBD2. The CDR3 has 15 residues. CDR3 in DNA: TGTGCCAGCAGCCCGGGGACTAGACGAGACAATGGGCAGTTCTTC. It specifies CASSPGTRRDNGQFF.

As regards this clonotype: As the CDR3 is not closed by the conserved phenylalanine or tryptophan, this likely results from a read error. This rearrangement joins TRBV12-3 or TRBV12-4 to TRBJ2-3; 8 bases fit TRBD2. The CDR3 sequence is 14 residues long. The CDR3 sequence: CAGSFSGSADTQYL. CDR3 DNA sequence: TGTGCCGGCAGTTTCAGCGGGAGCGCAGATACGCAGTATCTT.